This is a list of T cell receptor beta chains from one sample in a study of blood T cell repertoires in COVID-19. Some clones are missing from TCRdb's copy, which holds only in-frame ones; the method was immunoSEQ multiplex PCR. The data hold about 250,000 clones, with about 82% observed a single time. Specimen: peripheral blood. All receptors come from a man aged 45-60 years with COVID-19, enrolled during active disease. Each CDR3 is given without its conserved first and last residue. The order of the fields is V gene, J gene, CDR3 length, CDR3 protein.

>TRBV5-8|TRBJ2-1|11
ASRGRTGFGQF
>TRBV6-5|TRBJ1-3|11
ASMTASGNTIY
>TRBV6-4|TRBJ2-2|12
ASRIATHTGELF
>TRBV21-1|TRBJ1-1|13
ASSKAGHSNTEAF
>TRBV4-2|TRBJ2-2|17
ASSQEPGGLAGGFGELF
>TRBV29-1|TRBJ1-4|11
SARTGVSEKLF
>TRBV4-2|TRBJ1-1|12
ASSQGGEGTEAF
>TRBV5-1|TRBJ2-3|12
ASSLMSSTDTQY
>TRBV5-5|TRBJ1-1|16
ASSPAIYTRGSNTEAF
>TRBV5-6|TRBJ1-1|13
ASSLTGGGNTEAF
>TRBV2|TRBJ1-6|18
ASSFHSRGTDAVLLSPLH
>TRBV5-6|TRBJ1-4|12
ASSLVGVNEKLF
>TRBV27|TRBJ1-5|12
ASSLPTGPRAQH
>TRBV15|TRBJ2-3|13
ATSSKAGGPDTQY
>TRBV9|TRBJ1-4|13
ASSPPGGVNEKLF
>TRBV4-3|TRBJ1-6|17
ASSRDGGVDSSYNSPLH
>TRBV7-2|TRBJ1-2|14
ASSLERAGYHYGYT
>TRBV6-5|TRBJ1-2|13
ASSYSWRQGTGYT
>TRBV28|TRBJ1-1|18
ASSLDVKGGLGSANTEAF
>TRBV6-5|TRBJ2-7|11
ASSVGGTYEQY
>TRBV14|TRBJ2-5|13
ASSPLVDNQETQY
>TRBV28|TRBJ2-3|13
ASSVEGGGKDTQY
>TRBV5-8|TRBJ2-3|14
ASSRWQRGGTDTQY
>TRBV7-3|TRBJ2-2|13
ASSLAGAHTGELF
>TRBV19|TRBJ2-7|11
ASSRSGAYEQY
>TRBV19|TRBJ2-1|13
ASSIGTGGVNEQF
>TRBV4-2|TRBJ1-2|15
ASSRRLPTMGNYGYT
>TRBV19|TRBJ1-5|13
ASSSVTGNNQPQH
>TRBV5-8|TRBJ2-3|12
ASSWGQGGDTQY
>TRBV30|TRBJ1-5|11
AWSPRGLQPQH
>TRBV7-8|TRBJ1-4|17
ASSSPIGGGTGPNEKLF
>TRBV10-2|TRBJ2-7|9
ASSEGRGQY
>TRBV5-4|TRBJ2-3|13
ASSHKLAGEYTQY
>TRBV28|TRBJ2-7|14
ASSLSPGQGNNEQY